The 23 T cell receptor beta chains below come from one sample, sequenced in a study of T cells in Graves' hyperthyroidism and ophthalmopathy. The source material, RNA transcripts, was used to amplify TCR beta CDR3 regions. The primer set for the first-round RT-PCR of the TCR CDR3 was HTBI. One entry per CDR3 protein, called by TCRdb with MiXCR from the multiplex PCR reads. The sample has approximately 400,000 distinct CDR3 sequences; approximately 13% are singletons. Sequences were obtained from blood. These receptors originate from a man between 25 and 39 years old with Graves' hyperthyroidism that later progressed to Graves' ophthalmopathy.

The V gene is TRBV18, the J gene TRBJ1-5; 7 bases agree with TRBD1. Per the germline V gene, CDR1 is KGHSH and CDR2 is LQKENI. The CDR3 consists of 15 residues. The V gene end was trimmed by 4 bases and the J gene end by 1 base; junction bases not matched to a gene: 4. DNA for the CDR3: TGTGCCAGCTCACTGACCAGGGGGAGCAATCAGCCCCAGCATTTT. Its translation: CASSLTRGSNQPQHF.

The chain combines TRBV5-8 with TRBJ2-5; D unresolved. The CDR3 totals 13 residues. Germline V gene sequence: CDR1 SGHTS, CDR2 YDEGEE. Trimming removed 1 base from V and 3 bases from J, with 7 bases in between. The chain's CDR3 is CASSLRREETQYF. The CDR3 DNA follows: TGTGCCAGCAGCTTGCGCCGAGAAGAGACCCAGTACTTC.

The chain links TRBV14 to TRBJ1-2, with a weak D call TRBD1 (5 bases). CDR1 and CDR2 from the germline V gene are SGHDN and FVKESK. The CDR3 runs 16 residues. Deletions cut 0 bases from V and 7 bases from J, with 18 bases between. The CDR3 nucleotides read TGTGCCAGCAGCCAAGATTTTGGACAAGGTCAATCTGGCTACACCTTC. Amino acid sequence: CASSQDFGQGQSGYTF. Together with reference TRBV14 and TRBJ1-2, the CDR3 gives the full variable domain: EAGVTQFPSHSVIEKGQTVTLRCDPISGHDNLYWYRRVMGKEIKFLLHFVKESKQDESGMPNNRFLAERTGGTYSTLKVQPAELEDSGVYFCASSQDFGQGQSGYTFGSGTRLTVV.

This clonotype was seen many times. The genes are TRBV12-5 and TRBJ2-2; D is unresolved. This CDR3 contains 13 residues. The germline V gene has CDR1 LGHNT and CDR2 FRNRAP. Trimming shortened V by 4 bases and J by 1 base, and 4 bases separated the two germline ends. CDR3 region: CASGSENTGELFF. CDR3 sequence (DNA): TGTGCTAGTGGTTCCGAGAACACCGGGGAGCTGTTTTTT.

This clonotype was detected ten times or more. CDR3 coding DNA: TGTGCCAGCACCGAGGGGGTTCAGTACGAGCAGTACTTC. Its protein is CASTEGVQYEQYF. The chain recombines TRBV12-3 or TRBV12-4 with TRBJ2-7; D is possibly TRBD1 (6 bases). CDR3 length: 13 residues. Trimming stripped 7 bases from V and 4 bases from J, with 14 bases between.

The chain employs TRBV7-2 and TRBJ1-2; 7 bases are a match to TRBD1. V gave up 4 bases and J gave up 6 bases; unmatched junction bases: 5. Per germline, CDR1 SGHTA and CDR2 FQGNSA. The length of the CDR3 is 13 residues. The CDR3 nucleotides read TGTGCCAGCAGCTCGGGACAGAGGCATGGCTACACCTTC. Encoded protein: CASSSGQRHGYTF.

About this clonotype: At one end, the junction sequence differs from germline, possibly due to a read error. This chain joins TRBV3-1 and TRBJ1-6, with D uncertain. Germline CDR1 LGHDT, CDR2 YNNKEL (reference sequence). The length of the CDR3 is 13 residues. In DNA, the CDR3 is TGTACCAGCAGCCCCGGAGCGAATTCACCCCTCCACTTT. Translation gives CTSSPGANSPLHF.

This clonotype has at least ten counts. The CDR3 sequence is CASSLGTGVNEKLFF. CDR3 sequence (DNA): TGTGCCAGCAGTTTAGGGACAGGGGTTAATGAAAAACTGTTTTTT. This chain joins TRBV12-3 or TRBV12-4 and TRBJ1-4, with 9 bases that match TRBD1. The CDR3 contains 15 residues. V lost 1 base to trimming and J lost 4 bases; unmatched junction nucleotides: 1.

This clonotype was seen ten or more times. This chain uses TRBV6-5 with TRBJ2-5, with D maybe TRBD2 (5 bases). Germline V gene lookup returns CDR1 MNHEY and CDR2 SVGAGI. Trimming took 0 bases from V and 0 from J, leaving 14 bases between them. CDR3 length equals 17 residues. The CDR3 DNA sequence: TGTGCCAGCAGTTACTCCAGTGGAGGCAAAAACCAAGAGACCCAGTACTTC. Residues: CASSYSSGGKNQETQYF.

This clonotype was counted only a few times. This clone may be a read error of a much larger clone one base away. CDR3 in amino acids: CASSKTSGGADTQYF. CDR3 coding DNA: TGTGCCAGCAGTAAGACTAGCGGGGGGGCAGATACGCAGTATTTT. This chain links TRBV6-4 with TRBJ2-3; 14 bases map to TRBD2. Germline V CDR1 and CDR2: MRHNA, SNTAGT. The CDR3 sequence is 15 residues long. With V trimmed by 5 bases and J by 4 bases, 2 bases remained unmatched.

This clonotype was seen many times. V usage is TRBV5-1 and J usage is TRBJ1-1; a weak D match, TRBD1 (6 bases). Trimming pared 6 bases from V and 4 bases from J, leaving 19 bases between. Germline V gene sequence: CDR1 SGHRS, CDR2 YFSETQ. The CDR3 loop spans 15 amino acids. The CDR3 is CASNPDRNGVTEAFF. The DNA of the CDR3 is TGCGCCAGCAACCCCGACAGGAACGGGGTCACTGAAGCTTTCTTT. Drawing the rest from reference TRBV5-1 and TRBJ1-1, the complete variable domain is KAGVTQTPRYLIKTRGQQVTLSCSPISGHRSVSWYQQTPGQGLQFLFEYFSETQRNKGNFPGRFSGRQFSNSRSEMNVSTLELGDSALYLCASNPDRNGVTEAFFGQGTRLTVV.

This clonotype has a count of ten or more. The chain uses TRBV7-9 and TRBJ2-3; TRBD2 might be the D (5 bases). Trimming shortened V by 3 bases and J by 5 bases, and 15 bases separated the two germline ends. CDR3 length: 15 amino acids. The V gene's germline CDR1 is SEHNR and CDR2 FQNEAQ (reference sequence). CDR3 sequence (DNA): TGTGCCAGCAGCTTGCCTCGTGGCCGGGAAGATACGCAGTATTTT. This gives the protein CASSLPRGREDTQYF.

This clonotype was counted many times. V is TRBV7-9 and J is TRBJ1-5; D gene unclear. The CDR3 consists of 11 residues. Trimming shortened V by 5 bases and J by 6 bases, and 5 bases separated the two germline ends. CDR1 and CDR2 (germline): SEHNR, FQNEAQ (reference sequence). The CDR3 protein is CASSPIQPQHF. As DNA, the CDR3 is TGTGCCAGCAGCCCGATTCAGCCCCAGCATTTT.

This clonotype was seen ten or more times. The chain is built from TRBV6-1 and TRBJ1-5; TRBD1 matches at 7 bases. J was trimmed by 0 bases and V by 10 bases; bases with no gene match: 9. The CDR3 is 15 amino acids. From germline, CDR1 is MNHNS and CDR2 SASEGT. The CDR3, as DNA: TGTGCCACTAATCGGGACAGAACTAGCAATCAGCCCCAGCATTTT. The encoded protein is CATNRDRTSNQPQHF.

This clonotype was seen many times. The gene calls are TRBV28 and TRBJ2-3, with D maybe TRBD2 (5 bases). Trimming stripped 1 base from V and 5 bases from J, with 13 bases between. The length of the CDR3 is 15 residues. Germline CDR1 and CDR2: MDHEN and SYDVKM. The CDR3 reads CASSLSGGSQDTQYF. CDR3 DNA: TGTGCCAGCAGTTTATCCGGAGGCTCCCAAGATACGCAGTATTTT.

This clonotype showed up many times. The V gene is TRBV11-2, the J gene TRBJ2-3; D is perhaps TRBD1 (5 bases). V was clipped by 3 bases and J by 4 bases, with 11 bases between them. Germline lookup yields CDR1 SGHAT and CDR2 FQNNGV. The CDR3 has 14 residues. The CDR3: CASSFHGQADTQYF. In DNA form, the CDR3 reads TGTGCCAGCAGCTTCCACGGACAAGCAGATACGCAGTATTTT.

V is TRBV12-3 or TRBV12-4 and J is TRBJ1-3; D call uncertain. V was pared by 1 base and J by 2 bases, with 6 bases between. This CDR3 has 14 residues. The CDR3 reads CASSLGDPGNTIYF. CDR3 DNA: TGTGCCAGCAGTTTAGGGGATCCTGGAAACACCATATATTTT.

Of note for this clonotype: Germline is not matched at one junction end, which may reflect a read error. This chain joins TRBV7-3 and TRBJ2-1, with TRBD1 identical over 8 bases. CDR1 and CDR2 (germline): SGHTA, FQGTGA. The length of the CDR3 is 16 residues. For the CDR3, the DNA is TGTGCCTGCAGCTCAACCGGACAGGGCACCTACAATGAGCAGTTCTTC. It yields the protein CACSSTGQGTYNEQFF.

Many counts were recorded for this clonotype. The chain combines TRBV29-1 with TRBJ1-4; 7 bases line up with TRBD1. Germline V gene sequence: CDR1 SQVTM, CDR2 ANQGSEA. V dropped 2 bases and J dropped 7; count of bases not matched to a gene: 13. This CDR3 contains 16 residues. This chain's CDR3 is CSVEIRQGVGSEKLFF. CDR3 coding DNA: TGCAGCGTTGAAATCCGACAGGGCGTGGGGAGTGAAAAACTGTTTTTT.

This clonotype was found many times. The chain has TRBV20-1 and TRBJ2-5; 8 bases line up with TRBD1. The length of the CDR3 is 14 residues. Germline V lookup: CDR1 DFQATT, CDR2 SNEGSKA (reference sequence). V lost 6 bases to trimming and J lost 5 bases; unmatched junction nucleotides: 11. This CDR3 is CSASGQGLWETQYF. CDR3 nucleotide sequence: TGCAGTGCCTCCGGACAGGGTCTGTGGGAGACCCAGTACTTC.

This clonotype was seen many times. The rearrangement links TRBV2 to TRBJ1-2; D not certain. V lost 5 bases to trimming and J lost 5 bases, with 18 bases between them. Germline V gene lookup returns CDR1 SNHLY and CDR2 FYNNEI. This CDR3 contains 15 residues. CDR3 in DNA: TGTGCCAGCAGTTCCGTCCGGGTTGGAGGTTATGGCTACACCTTC. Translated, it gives CASSSVRVGGYGYTF.

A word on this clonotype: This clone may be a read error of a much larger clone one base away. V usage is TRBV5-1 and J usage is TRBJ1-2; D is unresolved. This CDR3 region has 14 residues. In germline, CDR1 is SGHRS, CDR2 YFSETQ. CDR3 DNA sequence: TGCGCCAGCGGCTTGGTTCCTGGTAACTATGGCTACACCTTC. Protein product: CASGLVPGNYGYTF. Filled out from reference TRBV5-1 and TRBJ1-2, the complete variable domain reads KAGVTQTPRYLIKTRGQQVTLSCSPISGHRSVSWYQQTPGQGLQFLFEYFSETQRNKGNFPGRFSGRQFSNSRSEMNVSTLELGDSALYLCASGLVPGNYGYTFGSGTRLTVV.

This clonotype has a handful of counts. The CDR3 protein is CASSYSASGGGGYTF. CDR3 bases: TGTGCCAGCAGTTACTCCGCGTCTGGGGGTGGAGGCTACACCTTC. The chain carries TRBV6-5 and TRBJ1-2; tentatively, D is TRBD1 (5 bases). This CDR3 has 15 amino acids. V dropped 0 bases and J dropped 8 bases, with 16 bases sitting between them. Per germline, CDR1 MNHEY and CDR2 SVGAGI.